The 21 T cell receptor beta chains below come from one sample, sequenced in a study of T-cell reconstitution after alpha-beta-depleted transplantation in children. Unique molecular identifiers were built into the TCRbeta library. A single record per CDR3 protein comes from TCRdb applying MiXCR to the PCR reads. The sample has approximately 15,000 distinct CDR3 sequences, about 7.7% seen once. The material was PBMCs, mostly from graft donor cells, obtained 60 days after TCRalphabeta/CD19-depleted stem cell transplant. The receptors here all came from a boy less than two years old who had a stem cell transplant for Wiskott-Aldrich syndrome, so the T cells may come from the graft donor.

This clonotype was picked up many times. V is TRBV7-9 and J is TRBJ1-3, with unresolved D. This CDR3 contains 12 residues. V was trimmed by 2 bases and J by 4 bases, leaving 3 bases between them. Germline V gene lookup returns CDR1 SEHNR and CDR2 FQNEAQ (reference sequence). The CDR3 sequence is CASSLKGNTIYF. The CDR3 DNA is TGTGCCAGCAGCTTAAAAGGAAACACCATATATTTT.

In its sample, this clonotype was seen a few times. The CDR3 nucleotides are TGTGCCAGCAGTTTAAGTGGCAGTATTTACGAGCAGTACTTC. Its protein is CASSLSGSIYEQYF. The J gene is TRBJ2-7, the V gene TRBV27; D is unresolved. Trimming pared 2 bases from V and 4 bases from J, leaving 12 bases between. The CDR3 loop spans 14 amino acids. Germline V gives CDR1 MNHEY, CDR2 SMNVEV (reference sequence).

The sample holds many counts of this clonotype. CDR3: CASSYGTGELFF. CDR3 in DNA: TGCGCCAGCAGCTACGGGACCGGGGAGCTGTTTTTT. The rearrangement links TRBV5-1 to TRBJ2-2; D gene uncertain. The germline V gene encodes CDR1 SGHRS and CDR2 YFSETQ. V was shortened by 3 bases and J by 5 bases, with 5 bases between the two germline ends. There are 12 residues in the CDR3. Variable domain in full (rest from reference TRBV5-1 and TRBJ2-2): KAGVTQTPRYLIKTRGQQVTLSCSPISGHRSVSWYQQTPGQGLQFLFEYFSETQRNKGNFPGRFSGRQFSNSRSEMNVSTLELGDSALYLCASSYGTGELFFGEGSRLTVL.

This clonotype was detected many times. CDR3 in amino acids: CASSPRDLGGTDTQYF. CDR3 nucleotide sequence: TGTGCCAGCAGTCCCCGGGATCTAGGGGGCACAGATACGCAGTATTTT. The chain has TRBV6-5 and TRBJ2-3, with D perhaps being TRBD1 or TRBD2 (5 bases each). Germline CDR1 reads MNHEY; CDR2 reads SVGAGI. Deletions cut 5 bases from V and 1 base from J, with 16 bases between. The CDR3 contains 16 residues.

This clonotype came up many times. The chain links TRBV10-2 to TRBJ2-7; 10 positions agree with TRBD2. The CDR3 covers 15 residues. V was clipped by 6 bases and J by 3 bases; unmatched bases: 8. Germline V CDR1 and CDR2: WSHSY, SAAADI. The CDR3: CASRDSGRTFYEQYF. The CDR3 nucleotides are TGCGCCAGCAGGGATAGCGGGAGGACTTTCTACGAGCAGTACTTC.

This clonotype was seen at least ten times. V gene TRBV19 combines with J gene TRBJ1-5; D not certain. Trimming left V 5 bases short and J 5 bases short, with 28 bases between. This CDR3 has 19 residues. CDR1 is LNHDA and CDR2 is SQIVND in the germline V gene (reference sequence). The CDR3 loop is CASSPAGPAGRFRDQPQHF. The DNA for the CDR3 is TGTGCCAGTAGTCCGGCGGGCCCCGCCGGGAGGTTTCGTGATCAGCCCCAGCATTTT.

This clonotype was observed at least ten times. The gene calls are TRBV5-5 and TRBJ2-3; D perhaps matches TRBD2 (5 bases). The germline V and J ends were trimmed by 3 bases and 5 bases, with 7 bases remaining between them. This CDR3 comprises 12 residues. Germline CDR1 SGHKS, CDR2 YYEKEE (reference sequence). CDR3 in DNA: TGTGCCAGCAGCTCCGAGGGAGATACGCAGTATTTT. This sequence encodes CASSSEGDTQYF.

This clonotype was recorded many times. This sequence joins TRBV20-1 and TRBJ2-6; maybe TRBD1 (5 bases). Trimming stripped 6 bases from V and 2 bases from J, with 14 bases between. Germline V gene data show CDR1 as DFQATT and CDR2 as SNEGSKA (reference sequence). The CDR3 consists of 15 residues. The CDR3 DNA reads TGCAGTGCCCAACTCTGGGGCGCTGGGGCCAACGTCCTGACTTTC. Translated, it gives CSAQLWGAGANVLTF.

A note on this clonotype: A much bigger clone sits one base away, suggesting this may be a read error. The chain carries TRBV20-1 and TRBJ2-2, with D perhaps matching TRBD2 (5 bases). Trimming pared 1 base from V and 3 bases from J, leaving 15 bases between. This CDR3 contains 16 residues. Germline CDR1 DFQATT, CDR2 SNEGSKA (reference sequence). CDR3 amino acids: CSARVRRSSYTGELFF. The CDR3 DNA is TGCAGTGCTAGAGTGCGCCGGTCTAGCTACACCGGGGAGCTGTTTTTT.

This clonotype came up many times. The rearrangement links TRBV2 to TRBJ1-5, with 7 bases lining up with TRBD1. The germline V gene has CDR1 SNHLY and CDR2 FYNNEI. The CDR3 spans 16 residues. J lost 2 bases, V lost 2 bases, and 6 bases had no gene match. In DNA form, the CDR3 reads TGTGCCAGCAGTGAACATGGAGGGGGCGGCAATCAGCCCCAGCATTTT. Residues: CASSEHGGGGNQPQHF.

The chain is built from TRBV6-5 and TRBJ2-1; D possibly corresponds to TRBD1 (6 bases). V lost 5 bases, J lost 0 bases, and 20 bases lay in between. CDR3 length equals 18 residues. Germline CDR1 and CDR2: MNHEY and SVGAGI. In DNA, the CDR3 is TGTGCCAGCAGTATCGAACAGGGAGTCTCCTTCTCCTACAATGAGCAGTTCTTC. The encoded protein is CASSIEQGVSFSYNEQFF.

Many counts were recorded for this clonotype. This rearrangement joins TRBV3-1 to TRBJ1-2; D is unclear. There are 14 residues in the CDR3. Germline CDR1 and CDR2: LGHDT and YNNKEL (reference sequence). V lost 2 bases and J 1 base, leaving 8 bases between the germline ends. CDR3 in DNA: TGTGCCAGCAGCCAATTTTACTTTAACTATGGCTACACCTTC. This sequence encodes CASSQFYFNYGYTF.

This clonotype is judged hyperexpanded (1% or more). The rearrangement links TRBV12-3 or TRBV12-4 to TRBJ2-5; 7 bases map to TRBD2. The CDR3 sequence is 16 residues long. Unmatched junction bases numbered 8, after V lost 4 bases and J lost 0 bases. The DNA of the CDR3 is TGTGCCAGCAGTTCTAGCGGAGAATCGTACCAAGAGACCCAGTACTTC. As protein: CASSSSGESYQETQYF.

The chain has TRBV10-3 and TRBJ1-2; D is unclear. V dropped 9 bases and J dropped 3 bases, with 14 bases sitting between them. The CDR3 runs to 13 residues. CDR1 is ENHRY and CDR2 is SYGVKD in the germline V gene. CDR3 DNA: TGTGCCATGGGCCCTGGGCTCTACTATGGCTACACCTTC. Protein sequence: CAMGPGLYYGYTF.

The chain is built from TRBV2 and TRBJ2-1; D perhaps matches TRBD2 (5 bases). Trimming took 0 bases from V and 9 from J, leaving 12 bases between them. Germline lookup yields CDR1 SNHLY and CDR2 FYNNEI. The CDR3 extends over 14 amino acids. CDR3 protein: CASSEAELDREQFF. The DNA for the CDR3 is TGTGCCAGCAGTGAAGCGGAACTAGACCGTGAGCAGTTCTTC.

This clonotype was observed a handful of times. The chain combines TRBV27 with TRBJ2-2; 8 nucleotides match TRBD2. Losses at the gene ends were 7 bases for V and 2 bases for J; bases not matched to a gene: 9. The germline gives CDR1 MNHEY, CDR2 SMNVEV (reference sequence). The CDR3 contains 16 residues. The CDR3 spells CASTLRTSTNTGELFF. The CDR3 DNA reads TGTGCCAGCACCCTCAGGACTAGCACTAACACCGGGGAGCTGTTTTTT.

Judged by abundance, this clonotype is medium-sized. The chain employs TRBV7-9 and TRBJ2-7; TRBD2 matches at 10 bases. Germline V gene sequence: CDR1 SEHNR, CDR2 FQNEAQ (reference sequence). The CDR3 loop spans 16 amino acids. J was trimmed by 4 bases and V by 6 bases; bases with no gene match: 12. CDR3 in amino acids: CASSFLFPSGSYEQYF. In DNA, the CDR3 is TGTGCCAGCAGTTTTTTGTTTCCTAGCGGGAGTTACGAGCAGTACTTC.

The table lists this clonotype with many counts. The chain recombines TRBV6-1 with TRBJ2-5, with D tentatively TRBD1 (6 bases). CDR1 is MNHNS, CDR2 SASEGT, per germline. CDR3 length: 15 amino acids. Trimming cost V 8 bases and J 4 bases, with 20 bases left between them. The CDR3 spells CASGHFRGLGETQYF. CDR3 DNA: TGTGCCAGCGGCCATTTCAGGGGATTGGGAGAGACCCAGTACTTC.

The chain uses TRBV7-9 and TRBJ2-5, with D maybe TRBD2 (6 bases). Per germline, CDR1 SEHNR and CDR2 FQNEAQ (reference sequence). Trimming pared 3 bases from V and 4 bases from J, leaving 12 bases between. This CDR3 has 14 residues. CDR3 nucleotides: TGTGCCAGCAGCTTGGTGGGACTGGGAGAGACCCAGTACTTC. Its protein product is CASSLVGLGETQYF.

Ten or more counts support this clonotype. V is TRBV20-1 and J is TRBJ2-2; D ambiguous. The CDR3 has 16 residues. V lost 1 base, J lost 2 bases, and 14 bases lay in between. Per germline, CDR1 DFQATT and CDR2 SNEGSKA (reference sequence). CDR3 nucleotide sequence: TGCAGTGCTAGAGCCAAAGGGTTAGGAAACACCGGGGAGCTGTTTTTT. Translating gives CSARAKGLGNTGELFF.

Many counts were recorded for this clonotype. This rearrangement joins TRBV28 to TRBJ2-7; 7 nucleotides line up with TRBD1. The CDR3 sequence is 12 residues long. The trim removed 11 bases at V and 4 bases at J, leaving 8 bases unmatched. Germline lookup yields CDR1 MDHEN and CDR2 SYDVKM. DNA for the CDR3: TGTGCCTCAACAGGGGACACATACGAGCAGTACTTC. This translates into CASTGDTYEQYF.